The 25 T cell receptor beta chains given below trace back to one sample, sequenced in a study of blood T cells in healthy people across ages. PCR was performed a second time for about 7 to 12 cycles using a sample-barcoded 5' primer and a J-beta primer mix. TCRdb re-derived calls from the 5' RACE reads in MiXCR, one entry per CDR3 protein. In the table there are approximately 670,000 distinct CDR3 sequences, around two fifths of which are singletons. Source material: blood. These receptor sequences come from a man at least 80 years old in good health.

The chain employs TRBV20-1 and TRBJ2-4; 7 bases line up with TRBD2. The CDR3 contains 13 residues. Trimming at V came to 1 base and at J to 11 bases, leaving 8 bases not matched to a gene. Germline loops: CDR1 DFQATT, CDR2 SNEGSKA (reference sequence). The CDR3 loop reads CSARASGNSVQYF. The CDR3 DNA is TGCAGTGCTAGAGCGAGCGGGAATAGCGTTCAGTACTTC.

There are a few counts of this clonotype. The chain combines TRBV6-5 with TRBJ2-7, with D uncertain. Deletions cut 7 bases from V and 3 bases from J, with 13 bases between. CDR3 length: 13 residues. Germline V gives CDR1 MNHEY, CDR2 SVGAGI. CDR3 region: CASTSTEHYEQYF. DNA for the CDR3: TGTGCCAGCACTTCCACCGAACACTACGAGCAGTACTTC.

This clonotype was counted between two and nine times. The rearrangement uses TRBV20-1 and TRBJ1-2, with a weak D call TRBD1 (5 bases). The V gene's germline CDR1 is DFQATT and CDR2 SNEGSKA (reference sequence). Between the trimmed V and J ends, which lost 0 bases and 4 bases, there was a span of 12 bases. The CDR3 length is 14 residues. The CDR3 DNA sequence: TGCAGTGCTAGAGATTCGGCAGGGATCTATGGCTACACCTTC. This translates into CSARDSAGIYGYTF.

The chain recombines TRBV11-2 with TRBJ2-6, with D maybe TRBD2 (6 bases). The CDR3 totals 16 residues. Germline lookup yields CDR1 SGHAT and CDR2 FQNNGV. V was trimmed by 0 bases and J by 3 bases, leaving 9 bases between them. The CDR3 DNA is TGTGCCAGCAGCTTAGATTTGCGGGGTGGGGCCAACGTCCTGACTTTC. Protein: CASSLDLRGGANVLTF.

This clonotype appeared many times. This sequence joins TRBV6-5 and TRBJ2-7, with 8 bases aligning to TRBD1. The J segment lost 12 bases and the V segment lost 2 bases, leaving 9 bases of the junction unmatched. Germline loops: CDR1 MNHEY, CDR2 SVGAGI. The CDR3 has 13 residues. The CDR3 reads CASSYADRGGWYF. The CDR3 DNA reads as TGTGCCAGCAGTTACGCTGACAGGGGCGGGTGGTACTTC.

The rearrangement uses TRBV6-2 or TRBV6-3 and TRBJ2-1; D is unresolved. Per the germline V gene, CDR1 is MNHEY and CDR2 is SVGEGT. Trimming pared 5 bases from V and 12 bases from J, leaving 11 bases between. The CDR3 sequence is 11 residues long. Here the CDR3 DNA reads TGTGCCAGCAGTGCCTCAGGAAGGCAGTTCTTC. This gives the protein CASSASGRQFF.

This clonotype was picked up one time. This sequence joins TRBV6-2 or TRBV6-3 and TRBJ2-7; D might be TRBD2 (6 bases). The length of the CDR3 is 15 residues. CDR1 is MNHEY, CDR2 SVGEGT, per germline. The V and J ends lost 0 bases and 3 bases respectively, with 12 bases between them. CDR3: CASSYSGGNYYEQYF. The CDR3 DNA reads TGTGCCAGCAGTTACTCGGGCGGGAATTACTACGAGCAGTACTTC.

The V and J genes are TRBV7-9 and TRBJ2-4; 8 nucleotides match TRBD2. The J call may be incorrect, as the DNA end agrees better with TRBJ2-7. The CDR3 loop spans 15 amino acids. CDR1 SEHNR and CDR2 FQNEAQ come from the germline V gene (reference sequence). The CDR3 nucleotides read TGTGCCAGCAGAGACCCGGGACTAGGAATTTCCGAGCAGTACTTC. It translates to CASRDPGLGISEQYF.

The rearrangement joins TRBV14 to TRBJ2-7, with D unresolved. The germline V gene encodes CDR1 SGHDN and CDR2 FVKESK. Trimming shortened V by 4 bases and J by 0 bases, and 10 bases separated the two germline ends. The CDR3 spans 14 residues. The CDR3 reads CASSPASGSYEQYF. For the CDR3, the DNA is TGTGCCAGCAGCCCCGCGTCAGGCTCCTACGAGCAGTACTTC. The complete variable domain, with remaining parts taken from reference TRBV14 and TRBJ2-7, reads EAGVTQFPSHSVIEKGQTVTLRCDPISGHDNLYWYRRVMGKEIKFLLHFVKESKQDESGMPNNRFLAERTGGTYSTLKVQPAELEDSGVYFCASSPASGSYEQYFGPGTRLTVT.

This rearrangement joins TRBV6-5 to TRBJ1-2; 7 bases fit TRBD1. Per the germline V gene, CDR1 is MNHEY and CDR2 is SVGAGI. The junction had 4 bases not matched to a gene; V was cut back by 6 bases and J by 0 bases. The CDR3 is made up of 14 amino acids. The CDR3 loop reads CASRDRVANYGYTF. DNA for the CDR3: TGTGCCAGCAGAGACAGGGTAGCTAACTATGGCTACACCTTC.

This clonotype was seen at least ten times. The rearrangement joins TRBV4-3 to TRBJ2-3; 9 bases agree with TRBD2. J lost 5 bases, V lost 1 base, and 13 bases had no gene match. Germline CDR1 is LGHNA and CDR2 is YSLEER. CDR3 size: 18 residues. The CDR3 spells CASSQARKLARGGDTQYF. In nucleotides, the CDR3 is TGCGCCAGCAGCCAAGCCCGAAAACTAGCGCGGGGGGGAGATACGCAGTATTTT.

CDR3 coding DNA: TGTGCCAGCAGCTTAGAGGGACAGGCCAGAAGAACTGGGGCCAACGTCCTGACTTTC. It translates to CASSLEGQARRTGANVLTF. The rearrangement uses TRBV7-2 and TRBJ2-6, with 8 nucleotides matching TRBD1. From germline, CDR1 is SGHTA and CDR2 FQGNSA. V shed 1 base and J 2 bases; nucleotides not matched to a gene: 10. The CDR3 consists of 19 residues.

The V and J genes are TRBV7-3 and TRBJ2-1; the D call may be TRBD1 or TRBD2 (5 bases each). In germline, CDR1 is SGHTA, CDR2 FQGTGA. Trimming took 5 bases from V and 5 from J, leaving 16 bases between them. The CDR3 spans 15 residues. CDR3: CASSLPGRANNEQFF. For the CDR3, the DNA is TGTGCCAGCAGCCTCCCGGGACGCGCTAACAATGAGCAGTTCTTC.

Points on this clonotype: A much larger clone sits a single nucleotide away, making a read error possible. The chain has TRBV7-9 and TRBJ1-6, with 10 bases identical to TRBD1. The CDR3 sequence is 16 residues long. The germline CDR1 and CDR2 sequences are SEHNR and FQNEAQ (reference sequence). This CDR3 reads CASSFYGQGDNSPPHF. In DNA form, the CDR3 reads TGTGCCAGCAGCTTCTACGGACAGGGGGATAATTCACCCCCCCACTTT.

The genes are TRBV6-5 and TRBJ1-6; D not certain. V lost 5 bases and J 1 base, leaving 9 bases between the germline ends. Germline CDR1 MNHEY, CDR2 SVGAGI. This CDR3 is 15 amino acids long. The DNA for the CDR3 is TGTGCCAGCAGTCAATCGGTATCCTATAATTCACCCCTCCACTTT. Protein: CASSQSVSYNSPLHF.

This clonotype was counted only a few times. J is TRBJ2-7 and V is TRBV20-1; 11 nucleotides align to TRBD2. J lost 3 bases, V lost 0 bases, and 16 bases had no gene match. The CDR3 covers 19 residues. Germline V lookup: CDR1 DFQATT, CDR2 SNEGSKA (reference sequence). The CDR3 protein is CSARDRQNALAGGNYEQYF. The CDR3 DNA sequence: TGCAGTGCTAGAGATCGGCAAAATGCCCTAGCGGGGGGAAACTACGAGCAGTACTTC.

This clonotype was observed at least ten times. CDR3 sequence (DNA): TGTGCCACCAGCAGGGGTTACACAGATACGCAGTATTTT. Its protein is CATSRGYTDTQYF. V and J are TRBV15 and TRBJ2-3, with D uncertain. Germline CDR1 is LNHNV and CDR2 is YYDKDF (reference sequence). V lost 3 bases, J lost 2 bases, and 6 bases lay in between. The CDR3 runs to 13 residues.

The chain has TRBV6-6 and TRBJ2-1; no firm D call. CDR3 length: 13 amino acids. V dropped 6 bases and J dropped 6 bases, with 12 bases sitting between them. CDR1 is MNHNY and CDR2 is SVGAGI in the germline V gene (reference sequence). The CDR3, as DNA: TGTGCCAGCAGACAGCCGGAATTCAATGAGCAGTTCTTC. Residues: CASRQPEFNEQFF.

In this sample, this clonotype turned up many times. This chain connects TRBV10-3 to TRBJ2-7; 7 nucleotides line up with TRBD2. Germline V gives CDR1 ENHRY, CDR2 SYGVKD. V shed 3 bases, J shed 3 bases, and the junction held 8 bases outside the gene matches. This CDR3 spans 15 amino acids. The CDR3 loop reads CAISEGAGLGYEQYF. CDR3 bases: TGTGCCATCAGTGAAGGAGCGGGGTTGGGCTACGAGCAGTACTTC.

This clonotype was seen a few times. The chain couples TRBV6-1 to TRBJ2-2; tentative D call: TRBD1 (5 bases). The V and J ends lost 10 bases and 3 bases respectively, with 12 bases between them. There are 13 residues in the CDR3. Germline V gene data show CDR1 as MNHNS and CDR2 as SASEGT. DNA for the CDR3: TGTGCCATCCGCAGGGAATACACCGGGGAGCTGTTTTTT. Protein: CAIRREYTGELFF.

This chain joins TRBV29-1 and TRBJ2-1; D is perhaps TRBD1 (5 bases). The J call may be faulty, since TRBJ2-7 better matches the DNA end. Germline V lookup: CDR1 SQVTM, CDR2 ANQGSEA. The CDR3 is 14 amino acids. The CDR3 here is CSVGYRSSYNEQYF. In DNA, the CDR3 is TGCAGCGTTGGATACAGGAGCTCCTACAATGAGCAGTACTTC.

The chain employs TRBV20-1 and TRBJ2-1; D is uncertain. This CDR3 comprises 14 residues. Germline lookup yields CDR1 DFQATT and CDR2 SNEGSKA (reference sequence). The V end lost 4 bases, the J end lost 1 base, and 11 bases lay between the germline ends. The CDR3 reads CSATGAQSYNEQFF. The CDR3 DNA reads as TGCAGTGCTACGGGTGCCCAGTCCTACAATGAGCAGTTCTTC.

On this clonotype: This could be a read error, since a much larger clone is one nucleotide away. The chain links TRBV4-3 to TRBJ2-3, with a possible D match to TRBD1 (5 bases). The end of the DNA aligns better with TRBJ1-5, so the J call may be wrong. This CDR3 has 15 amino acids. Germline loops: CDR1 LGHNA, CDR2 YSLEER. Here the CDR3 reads CASSQVSAGRDTQHF. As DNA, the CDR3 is TGCGCCAGCAGCCAAGTATCGGCAGGGAGAGATACGCAGCATTTT.

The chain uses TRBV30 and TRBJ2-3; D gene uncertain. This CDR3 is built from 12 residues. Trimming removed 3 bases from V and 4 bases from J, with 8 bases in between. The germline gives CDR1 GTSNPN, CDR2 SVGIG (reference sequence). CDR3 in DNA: TGTGCCTGGAGGCCCACTCCAGATACGCAGTATTTT. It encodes CAWRPTPDTQYF.

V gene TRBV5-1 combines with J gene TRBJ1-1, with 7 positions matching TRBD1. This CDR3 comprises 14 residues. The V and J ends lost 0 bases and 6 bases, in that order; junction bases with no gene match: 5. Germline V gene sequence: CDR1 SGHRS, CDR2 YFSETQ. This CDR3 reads CASSLDQGEAEAFF. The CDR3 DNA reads TGCGCCAGCAGCTTGGACCAGGGGGAGGCTGAAGCTTTCTTT.